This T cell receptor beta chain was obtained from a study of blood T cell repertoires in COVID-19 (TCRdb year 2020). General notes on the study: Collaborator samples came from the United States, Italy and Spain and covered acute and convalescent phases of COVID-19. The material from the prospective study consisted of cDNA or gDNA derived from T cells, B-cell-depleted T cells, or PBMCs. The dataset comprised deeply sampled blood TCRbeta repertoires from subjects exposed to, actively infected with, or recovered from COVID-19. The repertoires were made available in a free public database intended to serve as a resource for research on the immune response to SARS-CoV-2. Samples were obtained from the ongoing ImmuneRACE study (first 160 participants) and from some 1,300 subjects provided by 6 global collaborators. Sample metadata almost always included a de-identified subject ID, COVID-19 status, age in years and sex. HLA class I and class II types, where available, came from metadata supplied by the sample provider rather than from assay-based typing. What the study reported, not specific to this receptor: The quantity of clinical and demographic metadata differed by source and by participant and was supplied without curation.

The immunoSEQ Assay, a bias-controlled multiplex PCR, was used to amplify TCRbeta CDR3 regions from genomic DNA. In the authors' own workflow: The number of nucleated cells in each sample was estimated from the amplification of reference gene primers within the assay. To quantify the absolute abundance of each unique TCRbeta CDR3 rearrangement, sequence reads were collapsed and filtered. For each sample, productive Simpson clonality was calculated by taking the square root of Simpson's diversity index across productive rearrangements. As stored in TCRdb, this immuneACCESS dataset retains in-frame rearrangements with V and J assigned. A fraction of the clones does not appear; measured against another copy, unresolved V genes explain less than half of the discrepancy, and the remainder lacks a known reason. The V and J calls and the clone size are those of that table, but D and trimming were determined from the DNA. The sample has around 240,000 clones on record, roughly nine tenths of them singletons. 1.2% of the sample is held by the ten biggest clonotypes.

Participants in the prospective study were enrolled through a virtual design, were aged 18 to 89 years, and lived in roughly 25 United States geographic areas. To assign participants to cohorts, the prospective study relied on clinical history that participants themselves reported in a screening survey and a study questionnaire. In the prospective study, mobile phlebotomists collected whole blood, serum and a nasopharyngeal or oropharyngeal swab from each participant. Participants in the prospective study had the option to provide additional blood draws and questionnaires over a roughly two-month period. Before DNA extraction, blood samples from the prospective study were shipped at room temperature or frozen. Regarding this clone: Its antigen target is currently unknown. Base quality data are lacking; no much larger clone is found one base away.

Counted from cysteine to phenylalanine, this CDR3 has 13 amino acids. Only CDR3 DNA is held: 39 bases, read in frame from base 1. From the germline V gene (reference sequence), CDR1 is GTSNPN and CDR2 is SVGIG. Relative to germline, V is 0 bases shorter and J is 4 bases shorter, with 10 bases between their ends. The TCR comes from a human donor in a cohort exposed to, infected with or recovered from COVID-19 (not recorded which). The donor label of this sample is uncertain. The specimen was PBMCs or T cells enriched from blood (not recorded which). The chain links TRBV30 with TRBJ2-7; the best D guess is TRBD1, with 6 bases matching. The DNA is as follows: TGTGCCTGGAGTGTACAGGGTCTTTACGAGCAGTACTTC. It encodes CAWSVQGLYEQYF.